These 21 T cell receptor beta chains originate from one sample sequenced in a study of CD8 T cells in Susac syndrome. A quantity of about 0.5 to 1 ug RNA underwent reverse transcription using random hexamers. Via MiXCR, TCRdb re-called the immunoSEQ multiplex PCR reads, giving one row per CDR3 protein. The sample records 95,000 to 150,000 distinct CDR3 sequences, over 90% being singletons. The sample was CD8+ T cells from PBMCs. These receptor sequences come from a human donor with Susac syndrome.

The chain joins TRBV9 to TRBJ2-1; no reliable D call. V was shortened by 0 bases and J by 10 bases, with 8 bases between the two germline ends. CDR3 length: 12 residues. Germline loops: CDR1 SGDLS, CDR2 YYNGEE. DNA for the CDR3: TGTGCCAGCAGCGTAGGTTCTTCAGAGCAGTTCTTC. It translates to CASSVGSSEQFF.

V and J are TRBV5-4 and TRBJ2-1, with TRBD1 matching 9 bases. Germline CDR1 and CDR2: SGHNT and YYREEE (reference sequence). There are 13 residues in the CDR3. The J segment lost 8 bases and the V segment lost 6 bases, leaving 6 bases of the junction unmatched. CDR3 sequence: CASTGQGIDEQFF. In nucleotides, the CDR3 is TGTGCCAGCACCGGACAGGGGATCGATGAGCAGTTCTTC.

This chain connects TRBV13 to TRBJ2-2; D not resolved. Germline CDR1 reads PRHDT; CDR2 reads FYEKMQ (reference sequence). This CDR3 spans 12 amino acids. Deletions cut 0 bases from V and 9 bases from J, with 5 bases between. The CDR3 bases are TGTGCCAGCAGCTTAGGGTCCCGGGAGCTGTTTTTT. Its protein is CASSLGSRELFF. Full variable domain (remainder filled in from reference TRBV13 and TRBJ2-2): AAGVIQSPRHLIKEKRETATLKCYPIPRHDTVYWYQQGPGQDPQFLISFYEKMQSDKGSIPDRFSAQQFSDYHSELNMSSLELGDSALYFCASSLGSRELFFGEGSRLTVL.

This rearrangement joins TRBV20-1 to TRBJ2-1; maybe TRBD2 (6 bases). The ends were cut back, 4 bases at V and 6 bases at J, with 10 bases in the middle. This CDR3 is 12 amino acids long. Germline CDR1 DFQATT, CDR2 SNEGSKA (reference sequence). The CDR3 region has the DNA TGCAGTGCTACCACCGGGGGCAATGAGCAGTTCTTC. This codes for CSATTGGNEQFF.

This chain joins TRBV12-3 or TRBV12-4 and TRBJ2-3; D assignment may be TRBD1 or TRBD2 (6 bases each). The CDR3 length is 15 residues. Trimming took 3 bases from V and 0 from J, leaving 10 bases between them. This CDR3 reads CASSFWGASTDTQYF. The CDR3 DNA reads TGTGCCAGCAGTTTTTGGGGGGCTAGCACAGATACGCAGTATTTT.

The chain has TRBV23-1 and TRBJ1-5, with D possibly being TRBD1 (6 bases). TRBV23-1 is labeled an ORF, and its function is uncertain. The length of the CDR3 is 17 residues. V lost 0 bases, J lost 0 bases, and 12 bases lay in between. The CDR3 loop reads CASSQSVDSHSNQPQHF. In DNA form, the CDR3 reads TGCGCCAGCAGTCAATCTGTGGACAGTCATAGCAATCAGCCCCAGCATTTT.

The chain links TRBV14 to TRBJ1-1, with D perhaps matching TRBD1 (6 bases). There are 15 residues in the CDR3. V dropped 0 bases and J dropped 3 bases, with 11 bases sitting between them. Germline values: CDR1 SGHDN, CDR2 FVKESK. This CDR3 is CASSQDLGQYTEAFF. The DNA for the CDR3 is TGTGCCAGCAGCCAAGACTTAGGACAGTACACTGAAGCTTTCTTT. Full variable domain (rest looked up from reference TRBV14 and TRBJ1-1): EAGVTQFPSHSVIEKGQTVTLRCDPISGHDNLYWYRRVMGKEIKFLLHFVKESKQDESGMPNNRFLAERTGGTYSTLKVQPAELEDSGVYFCASSQDLGQYTEAFFGQGTRLTVV.

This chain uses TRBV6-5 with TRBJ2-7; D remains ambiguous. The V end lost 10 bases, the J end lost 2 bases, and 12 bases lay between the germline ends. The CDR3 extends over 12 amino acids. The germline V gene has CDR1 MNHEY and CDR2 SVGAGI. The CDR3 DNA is TGTGCCACCCGCAACTCCCCCTACGAGCAGTACTTC. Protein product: CATRNSPYEQYF.

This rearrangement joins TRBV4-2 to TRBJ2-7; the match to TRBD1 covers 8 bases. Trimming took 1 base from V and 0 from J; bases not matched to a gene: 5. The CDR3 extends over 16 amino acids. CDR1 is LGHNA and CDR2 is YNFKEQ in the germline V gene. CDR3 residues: CASSQGSDRGSYEQYF. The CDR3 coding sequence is TGTGCCAGCAGCCAAGGTAGCGACAGGGGCTCCTACGAGCAGTACTTC.

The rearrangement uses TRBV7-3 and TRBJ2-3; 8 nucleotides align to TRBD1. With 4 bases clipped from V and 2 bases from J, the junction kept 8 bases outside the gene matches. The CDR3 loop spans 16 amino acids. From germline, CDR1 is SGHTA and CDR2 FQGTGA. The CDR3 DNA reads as TGTGCCAGCAGCTCAAGGGGGGACAGGTCCACAGATACGCAGTATTTT. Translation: CASSSRGDRSTDTQYF.

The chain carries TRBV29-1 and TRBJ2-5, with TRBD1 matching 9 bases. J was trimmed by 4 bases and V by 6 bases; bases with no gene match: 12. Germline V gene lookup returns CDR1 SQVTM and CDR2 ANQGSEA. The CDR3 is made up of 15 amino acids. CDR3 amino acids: CSVPKGQGNGETQYF. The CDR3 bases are TGCAGCGTCCCGAAAGGACAGGGGAATGGAGAGACCCAGTACTTC.

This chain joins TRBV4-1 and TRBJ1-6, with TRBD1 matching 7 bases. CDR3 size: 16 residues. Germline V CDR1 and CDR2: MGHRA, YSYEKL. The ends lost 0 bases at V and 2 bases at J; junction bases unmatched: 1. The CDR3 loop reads CASSQDGTAYNSPLHF. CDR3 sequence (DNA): TGCGCCAGCAGCCAAGATGGGACAGCCTATAATTCACCCCTCCACTTT.

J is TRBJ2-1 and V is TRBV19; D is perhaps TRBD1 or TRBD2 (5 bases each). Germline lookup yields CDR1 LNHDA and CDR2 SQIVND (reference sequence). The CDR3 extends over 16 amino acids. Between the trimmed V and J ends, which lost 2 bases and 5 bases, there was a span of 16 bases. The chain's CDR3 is CASSISGFGDHNEQFF. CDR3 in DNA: TGTGCCAGTAGTATATCAGGGTTTGGGGACCACAATGAGCAGTTCTTC.

The CDR3 loop reads CASSPDGTNYEQYF. The CDR3 DNA reads as TGTGCCAGCAGCCCGGACGGGACCAACTACGAGCAGTACTTC. This chain connects TRBV13 to TRBJ2-7; D may be TRBD1 or TRBD2 (5 bases each). This CDR3 is built from 14 residues. Germline V gene lookup returns CDR1 PRHDT and CDR2 FYEKMQ (reference sequence). V dropped 5 bases and J dropped 3 bases, with 14 bases sitting between them.

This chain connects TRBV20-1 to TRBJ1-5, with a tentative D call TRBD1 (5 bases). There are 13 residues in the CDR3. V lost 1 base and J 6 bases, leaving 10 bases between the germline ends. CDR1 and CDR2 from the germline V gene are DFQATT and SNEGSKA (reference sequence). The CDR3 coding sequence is TGCAGTGCTAGAGCCGGCGGGGGTCAGCCCCAGCATTTT. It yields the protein CSARAGGGQPQHF.

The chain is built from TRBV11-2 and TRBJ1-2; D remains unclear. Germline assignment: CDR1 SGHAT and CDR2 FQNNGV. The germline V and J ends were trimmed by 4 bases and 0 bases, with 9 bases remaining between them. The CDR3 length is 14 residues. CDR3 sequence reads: CASSSQGSNYGYTF. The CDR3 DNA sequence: TGTGCCAGCAGCTCCCAAGGGTCTAACTATGGCTACACCTTC.

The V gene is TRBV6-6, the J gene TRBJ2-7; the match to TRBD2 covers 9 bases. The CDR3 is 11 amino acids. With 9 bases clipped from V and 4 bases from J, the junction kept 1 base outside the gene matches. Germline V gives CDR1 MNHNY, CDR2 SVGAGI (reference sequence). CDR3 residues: CASSGGYEQYF. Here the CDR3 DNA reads TGTGCCAGTAGCGGGGGTTACGAGCAGTACTTC.

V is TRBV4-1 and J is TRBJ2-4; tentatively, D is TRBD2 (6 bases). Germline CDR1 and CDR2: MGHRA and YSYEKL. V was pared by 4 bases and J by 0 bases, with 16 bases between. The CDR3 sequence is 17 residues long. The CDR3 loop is CASSLTRDFLAKNIQYF. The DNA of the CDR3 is TGCGCCAGCAGCCTAACAAGGGACTTCCTAGCCAAAAACATTCAGTACTTC.

CDR3 sequence: CASSQEGGGAKNIQYF. CDR3 bases: TGTGCCAGCAGCCAAGAAGGAGGGGGGGCCAAAAACATTCAGTACTTC. This chain uses TRBV4-2 with TRBJ2-4; D possibly matches TRBD1 or TRBD2 (6 bases each). The germline CDR1 and CDR2 sequences are LGHNA and YNFKEQ. The V end lost 0 bases, the J end lost 1 base, and 10 bases lay between the germline ends. The CDR3 is 16 amino acids.

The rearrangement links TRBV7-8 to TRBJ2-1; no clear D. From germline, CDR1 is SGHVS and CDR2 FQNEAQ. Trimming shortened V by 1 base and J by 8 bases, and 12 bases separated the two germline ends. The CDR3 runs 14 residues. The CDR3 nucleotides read TGTGCCAGCAGCTTAGATGGGGTCTTGGATGAGCAGTTCTTC. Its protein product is CASSLDGVLDEQFF.

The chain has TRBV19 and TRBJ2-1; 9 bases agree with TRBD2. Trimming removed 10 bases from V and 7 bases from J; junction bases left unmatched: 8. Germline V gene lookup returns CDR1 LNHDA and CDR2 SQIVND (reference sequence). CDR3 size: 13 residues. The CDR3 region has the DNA TGTGCCACCGGGACTAGCCTTAATAATGAGCAGTTCTTC. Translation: CATGTSLNNEQFF.